This is a list of T cell receptor beta chains from one sample in a study of blood T cell repertoires in COVID-19. Using immunoSEQ multiplex PCR, the repertoire was profiled, and TCRdb retains in-frame clones only, with some absent. The sample lists 230,000 or so clones; just over 85% were seen once. Sequenced material: PBMCs or T cells enriched from blood (not recorded which). The source of these receptors is a woman aged 45-65 years with acute COVID-19. CDR3s include the opening cysteine and the closing phenylalanine or tryptophan. Each record gives: J gene, V gene, clone size, D gene, CDR3 protein, CDR3 DNA. The D gene is left open where the match is weak. The size entry is marked missing in some rows and otherwise reads once, few, many or a size class.

j_call: TRBJ1-1; v_call: TRBV6-1; clone_size: -; d_call: -; cdr3_aa: CASSEWQGEAFF; cdr3_nt: TGTGCCAGCAGTGAATGGCAGGGAGAAGCTTTCTTT
j_call: TRBJ1-6; v_call: TRBV7-2; clone_size: -; d_call: TRBD1; cdr3_aa: CASSRDRGNSPLHF; cdr3_nt: TGTGCCAGCAGCCGGGACAGGGGGAATTCACCCCTCCACTTT
j_call: TRBJ2-1; v_call: TRBV4-1; clone_size: once; d_call: -; cdr3_aa: CASSQARTTEEFF; cdr3_nt: TGCGCCAGCAGCCAAGCCCGGACTACCGAGGAGTTCTTC
j_call: TRBJ1-5; v_call: TRBV24-1; clone_size: few; d_call: -; cdr3_aa: CATGGEGNQPQHF; cdr3_nt: TGTGCCACCGGAGGGGAGGGCAATCAGCCCCAGCATTTT
j_call: TRBJ2-1; v_call: TRBV13; clone_size: once; d_call: TRBD2; cdr3_aa: CASSYGLAGGPENEQFF; cdr3_nt: TGTGCCAGCAGCTACGGACTAGCGGGAGGGCCGGAGAATGAGCAGTTCTTC
j_call: TRBJ2-7; v_call: TRBV11-3; clone_size: few; d_call: TRBD1; cdr3_aa: CASSARDRSYEQYF; cdr3_nt: TGTGCCAGCAGCGCCCGGGACAGATCCTACGAGCAGTACTTC
j_call: TRBJ2-3; v_call: TRBV4-2; clone_size: -; d_call: TRBD2; cdr3_aa: CASSQAVLAGGRPDTQYF; cdr3_nt: TGTGCCAGCAGCCAAGCCGTACTAGCGGGAGGGCGGCCAGATACGCAGTATTTT
j_call: TRBJ2-2; v_call: TRBV30; clone_size: -; d_call: -; cdr3_aa: CAWKPGHTGELFF; cdr3_nt: TGTGCCTGGAAGCCAGGGCACACCGGGGAGCTGTTTTTT
j_call: TRBJ1-2; v_call: TRBV6-6; clone_size: -; d_call: -; cdr3_aa: CASSRRDTRRDYGYTF; cdr3_nt: TGTGCCAGCAGTCGGAGGGACACCCGTAGGGACTATGGCTACACCTTC
j_call: TRBJ2-3; v_call: TRBV5-1; clone_size: -; d_call: TRBD2; cdr3_aa: CASRFGSSGGTDTQYF; cdr3_nt: TGCGCCAGCAGGTTTGGGTCTAGCGGGGGCACAGATACGCAGTATTTT
j_call: TRBJ2-1; v_call: TRBV9; clone_size: -; d_call: TRBD2; cdr3_aa: CASSVRLAGITYNEQFF; cdr3_nt: TGTGCCAGCAGCGTGAGACTAGCGGGGATAACATACAATGAGCAGTTCTTC
j_call: TRBJ1-3; v_call: TRBV28; clone_size: -; d_call: -; cdr3_aa: CASSLAYRGSGNTIYF; cdr3_nt: TGTGCCAGCAGTTTGGCCTATCGGGGCTCTGGAAACACCATATATTTT
j_call: TRBJ2-3; v_call: TRBV11-3; clone_size: -; d_call: TRBD1; cdr3_aa: CASSLEVLGQGSGPQYF; cdr3_nt: TGTGCCAGCAGCTTAGAGGTGCTCGGACAGGGTTCCGGTCCGCAGTATTTT
j_call: TRBJ2-1; v_call: TRBV5-1; clone_size: -; d_call: TRBD2; cdr3_aa: CASRTSGLAGVYEQFF; cdr3_nt: TGCGCCAGCAGGACCTCCGGACTAGCGGGAGTCTATGAGCAGTTCTTC
j_call: TRBJ1-2; v_call: TRBV27; clone_size: -; d_call: -; cdr3_aa: CASSLSRGAYGYTF; cdr3_nt: TGTGCCAGCAGTTTATCGCGGGGGGCCTATGGCTACACCTTC
j_call: TRBJ2-5; v_call: TRBV4-1; clone_size: -; d_call: -; cdr3_aa: CASSQRLGGETQYF; cdr3_nt: TGCGCCAGCAGCCAGAGACTAGGAGGGGAGACCCAGTACTTC
j_call: TRBJ1-3; v_call: TRBV2; clone_size: -; d_call: -; cdr3_aa: CASSSQGSGNTIYF; cdr3_nt: TGTGCCAGCAGTTCACAGGGTTCTGGAAACACCATATATTTT
j_call: TRBJ1-6; v_call: TRBV30; clone_size: -; d_call: -; cdr3_aa: CAWGRIQGFPNSPLHF; cdr3_nt: TGTGCCTGGGGCCGGATACAGGGTTTCCCTAATTCACCCCTCCACTTT
j_call: TRBJ2-1; v_call: TRBV28; clone_size: -; d_call: TRBD2; cdr3_aa: CASSLFTSGRDNEQFF; cdr3_nt: TGTGCCAGCAGTTTATTTACTAGCGGGAGGGACAATGAGCAGTTCTTC
j_call: TRBJ1-6; v_call: TRBV15; clone_size: -; d_call: -; cdr3_aa: CATSRGTRNSPLHF; cdr3_nt: TGTGCCACCAGCAGAGGGACACGTAATTCACCCCTCCACTTT
j_call: TRBJ1-1; v_call: TRBV3-1/TRBV3-2; clone_size: few; d_call: TRBD1; cdr3_aa: CASSQRAGGTEAFF; cdr3_nt: TGTGCCAGCAGCCAACGCGCAGGGGGCACTGAAGCTTTCTTT
j_call: TRBJ2-5; v_call: TRBV29-1; clone_size: -; d_call: TRBD1; cdr3_aa: CSGGTGDFGTQYF; cdr3_nt: TGCAGCGGGGGGACAGGGGATTTTGGGACCCAGTACTTC
j_call: TRBJ2-5; v_call: TRBV2; clone_size: -; d_call: -; cdr3_aa: CASSTGMETQYF; cdr3_nt: TGTGCCAGCAGTACAGGGATGGAGACCCAGTACTTC
j_call: TRBJ1-6; v_call: TRBV6-6; clone_size: few; d_call: -; cdr3_aa: CASSYPPDSKSPLHF; cdr3_nt: TGTGCCAGCAGTTATCCCCCGGACAGCAAGTCACCCCTCCACTTT
j_call: TRBJ2-3; v_call: TRBV27; clone_size: -; d_call: TRBD2; cdr3_aa: CASSFMGLAGDTQYF; cdr3_nt: TGTGCCAGCAGTTTCATGGGACTAGCGGGTGATACGCAGTATTTT
j_call: TRBJ2-1; v_call: TRBV4-3; clone_size: -; d_call: TRBD2; cdr3_aa: CASSQGASGGGSYNEQFF; cdr3_nt: TGCGCCAGCAGCCAAGGGGCTAGCGGGGGGGGATCCTACAATGAGCAGTTCTTC
j_call: TRBJ2-2; v_call: TRBV19; clone_size: -; d_call: -; cdr3_aa: CASSIGGQGLNTGELFF; cdr3_nt: TGTGCCAGTAGTATAGGGGGGCAGGGCCTGAACACCGGGGAGCTGTTTTTT
j_call: TRBJ2-3; v_call: TRBV2; clone_size: -; d_call: TRBD2; cdr3_aa: CASNRGLVADTQYF; cdr3_nt: TGTGCCAGCAACAGAGGACTAGTGGCGGATACGCAGTATTTT
j_call: TRBJ2-7; v_call: TRBV21-1; clone_size: -; d_call: -; cdr3_aa: CAPWGGGLSAYEQYF; cdr3_nt: TGTGCCCCTTGGGGCGGGGGCCTTTCGGCCTACGAGCAGTACTTC
j_call: TRBJ2-7; v_call: TRBV6-5; clone_size: -; d_call: -; cdr3_aa: CASSYQDSADEQYF; cdr3_nt: TGTGCCAGCAGTTATCAGGACAGTGCCGACGAGCAGTACTTC
j_call: TRBJ2-1; v_call: TRBV5-6; clone_size: -; d_call: TRBD2; cdr3_aa: CASSLVVASGYNEQFF; cdr3_nt: TGTGCCAGCAGCTTGGTCGTGGCTAGCGGGTACAATGAGCAGTTCTTC
j_call: TRBJ2-1; v_call: TRBV19; clone_size: few; d_call: TRBD1; cdr3_aa: CASSIGTGDYNEQFF; cdr3_nt: TGTGCCAGTAGTATCGGGACAGGGGATTACAATGAGCAGTTCTTC
j_call: TRBJ1-1; v_call: TRBV5-1; clone_size: -; d_call: TRBD1; cdr3_aa: CASSSRQGAFEAFF; cdr3_nt: TGCGCCAGCAGCTCTCGACAGGGGGCTTTTGAAGCTTTCTTT
j_call: TRBJ2-7; v_call: TRBV6-1; clone_size: -; d_call: -; cdr3_aa: CASSAFGGASGYEQYF; cdr3_nt: TGTGCCAGCAGTGCTTTTGGGGGGGCTAGCGGCTACGAGCAGTACTTC
j_call: TRBJ2-2; v_call: TRBV5-5; clone_size: once; d_call: TRBD2; cdr3_aa: CASSLVAGVTGELFF; cdr3_nt: TGTGCCAGCAGCTTGGTAGCGGGAGTTACCGGGGAGCTGTTTTTT
j_call: TRBJ2-7; v_call: TRBV19; clone_size: -; d_call: -; cdr3_aa: CASSMGVSSPTYEQYF; cdr3_nt: TGTGCCAGTAGTATGGGAGTATCCTCCCCCACTTACGAGCAGTACTTC
j_call: TRBJ2-4; v_call: TRBV19; clone_size: once; d_call: -; cdr3_aa: CASSWRGKNIQYF; cdr3_nt: TGTGCCAGTAGTTGGCGAGGGAAAAACATTCAGTACTTC
j_call: TRBJ1-4; v_call: TRBV27; clone_size: -; d_call: TRBD1; cdr3_aa: CASSYRQGEEKLFF; cdr3_nt: TGTGCCAGCAGTTACAGACAGGGGGAGGAAAAACTGTTTTTT
j_call: TRBJ2-7; v_call: TRBV28; clone_size: -; d_call: -; cdr3_aa: CASSTAGSGDYEQYF; cdr3_nt: TGTGCCAGCAGTACTGCGGGGAGCGGTGATTACGAGCAGTACTTC
j_call: TRBJ1-1; v_call: TRBV9; clone_size: -; d_call: TRBD1; cdr3_aa: CASSPGTGNTEAFF; cdr3_nt: TGTGCCAGCAGCCCCGGGACAGGGAACACTGAAGCTTTCTTT
j_call: TRBJ2-1; v_call: TRBV7-8; clone_size: once; d_call: TRBD1; cdr3_aa: CASSGPGQGYDEQFF; cdr3_nt: TGTGCCAGCAGCGGACCGGGACAGGGGTATGATGAGCAGTTCTTC
j_call: TRBJ1-2; v_call: TRBV21-1; clone_size: once; d_call: -; cdr3_aa: CASSRTIQGPVLAARYGYTF; cdr3_nt: TGTGCCAGCAGCAGAACTATACAGGGACCCGTCCTTGCCGCCCGCTATGGCTACACCTTC
j_call: TRBJ2-7; v_call: TRBV6-5; clone_size: once; d_call: -; cdr3_aa: CASSRHYEQYF; cdr3_nt: TGTGCCAGCAGTCGACACTACGAGCAGTACTTC
j_call: TRBJ1-2; v_call: TRBV6-4; clone_size: once; d_call: TRBD1; cdr3_aa: CASSRDSSNYGYTF; cdr3_nt: TGTGCCAGCAGCCGGGACAGCAGTAACTATGGCTACACCTTC
j_call: TRBJ1-3; v_call: TRBV5-5; clone_size: -; d_call: TRBD1; cdr3_aa: CASSPGTALSGNTIYF; cdr3_nt: TGTGCCAGCAGTCCAGGGACAGCGCTCTCTGGAAACACCATATATTTT
j_call: TRBJ1-5; v_call: TRBV6-5; clone_size: -; d_call: -; cdr3_aa: CASKTQGQSNQPQHF; cdr3_nt: TGTGCCAGCAAGACCCAGGGTCAGAGCAATCAGCCCCAGCATTTT
j_call: TRBJ2-3; v_call: TRBV7-3; clone_size: -; d_call: -; cdr3_aa: CASSFGQGADTQYF; cdr3_nt: TGTGCCAGCAGCTTCGGCCAGGGTGCAGATACGCAGTATTTT
j_call: TRBJ1-2; v_call: TRBV14; clone_size: -; d_call: -; cdr3_aa: CASSLTNQVFGYTF; cdr3_nt: TGTGCCAGCAGCTTAACGAACCAGGTTTTTGGCTACACCTTC
j_call: TRBJ2-3; v_call: TRBV27; clone_size: -; d_call: TRBD2; cdr3_aa: CASSPRSLAGVADTQYF; cdr3_nt: TGTGCCAGCAGTCCCCGTAGTTTAGCGGGAGTCGCAGATACGCAGTATTTT
j_call: TRBJ1-6; v_call: TRBV7-8; clone_size: -; d_call: TRBD1; cdr3_aa: CASSFTSGGLHF; cdr3_nt: TGTGCCAGCAGCTTTACCTCAGGGGGCCTCCACTTT
j_call: TRBJ2-1; v_call: TRBV2; clone_size: -; d_call: TRBD2; cdr3_aa: CASRMPGLAGILSSYNEQFF; cdr3_nt: TGTGCCAGCAGGATGCCGGGACTAGCGGGAATTCTGAGCTCCTACAATGAGCAGTTCTTC
j_call: TRBJ2-3; v_call: TRBV5-1; clone_size: once; d_call: TRBD1; cdr3_aa: CASIQGVTTSTDTQYF; cdr3_nt: TGCGCCAGCATCCAGGGGGTCACCACTAGCACAGATACGCAGTATTTT